The T cell receptor (beta chain) under discussion was sequenced for a study of T cells in Graves' hyperthyroidism and ophthalmopathy. This clonotype came up many times. The antigen remains unidentified. The diagnoses drew upon clinical symptoms, serum thyroxine and TRAb, thyroid ultrasound and orbital computed tomography. Amplification of TCR beta CDR3 regions used RNA as the template. Initially, a first-round RT-PCR of the TCR CDR3 employed the HTBI primer set. MiXCR, applied by TCRdb to the multiplex PCR reads, yields one record per CDR3 protein. Of 250,000 to 300,000 distinct CDR3 sequences listed, roughly a fifth were seen once; the top ten hold less than 45%. V lost 1 base and J lost 2, with 8 bases in between. Germline V gene sequence: CDR1 DFQATT, CDR2 SNEGSKA (reference sequence). There are 13 residues in the CDR3. Findings and limits, study-wide: Blood shared most expanded thyroid clonotypes above 0.001.

The chain uses TRBV20-1 and TRBJ2-5; no definite D call. Material: blood. The TCR originated in a man aged 45-65 years with Graves' ophthalmopathy. In DNA, the CDR3 is TGCAGTGCTAGAGGGATCCGGCAAGAGACCCAGTACTTC. Its translation is CSARGIRQETQYF.